Shown below are 31 T cell receptor beta chains from a single sample sequenced in a study of T cells in Graves' hyperthyroidism and ophthalmopathy. Using RNA transcripts as the source, TCR beta CDR3 regions were amplified. First-round RT-PCR with HTBI primers amplified the TCR CDR3 region. TCRdb used MiXCR to reprocess the multiplex PCR reads, holding one entry per CDR3 protein. The table has roughly 200,000 distinct CDR3 sequences, around 16% seen once. The sequencing sample was made of blood. These receptors were obtained from a man in his forties with Graves' hyperthyroidism.

This clonotype appeared many times. The germline gene is not matched at one end of the junction; a read error may be the cause. The chain combines TRBV12-3 or TRBV12-4 with TRBJ2-1; TRBD2 aligns across 11 bases. The CDR3 is made up of 14 amino acids. The CDR3 bases are TGTGCCAGCAGTCTAGCGGGGGGCGCCAATGAGCAGTTCTTC. This encodes CASSLAGGANEQFF.

The table lists this clonotype with many counts. The CDR3 spells CASSPGQIYSNQPQHF. CDR3 in DNA: TGTGCCAGCAGTCCCGGACAGATATATAGCAATCAGCCCCAGCATTTT. This chain connects TRBV2 to TRBJ1-5; tentatively, D is TRBD1 (6 bases). The length of the CDR3 is 16 residues. Germline V CDR1 and CDR2: SNHLY, FYNNEI. Between the trimmed V and J ends, which lost 5 bases and 0 bases, there was a span of 14 bases.

This chain connects TRBV3-1 to TRBJ2-1; TRBD1 agrees at 9 bases. With V trimmed by 4 bases and J by 4 bases, 5 bases remained unmatched. Per the germline V gene, CDR1 is LGHDT and CDR2 is YNNKEL (reference sequence). The CDR3 runs 15 residues. DNA for the CDR3: TGTGCCAGCAGCCCCGGACAGGGGTGGTACAATGAGCAGTTCTTC. Its translation is CASSPGQGWYNEQFF.

This clonotype has more than one count but fewer than ten. The rearrangement joins TRBV20-1 to TRBJ2-2; TRBD2 aligns across 12 bases. Germline loops: CDR1 DFQATT, CDR2 SNEGSKA (reference sequence). The V segment lost 3 bases and the J segment 0 bases; nucleotides outside the gene matches: 2. CDR3 size: 16 residues. This CDR3 reads CSARTSGGPNTGELFF. DNA of the CDR3: TGCAGTGCTAGGACTAGCGGGGGACCGAACACCGGGGAGCTGTTTTTT.

Worth noting for this clonotype: A read error may explain this, as a much larger clone is one base away. This rearrangement joins TRBV5-1 to TRBJ2-5, with D hard to call. Trimming removed 4 bases from V and 5 bases from J, with 15 bases in between. This CDR3 contains 14 residues. Germline CDR1 is SGHRS and CDR2 is YFSETQ. The CDR3 DNA reads as TGCGCCAGCAGCAGAGTGGGTAATACGGAGACCCAGTACTTC. Translated, it gives CASSRVGNTETQYF.

Regarding this clonotype: Being one base from a much bigger clone, this may be a read error. This chain uses TRBV7-2 with TRBJ2-1; weak D call: TRBD2 (6 bases). Per germline, CDR1 SGHTA and CDR2 FQGNSA. The V and J ends lost 5 bases and 7 bases respectively, with 12 bases between them. The CDR3 covers 13 residues. The CDR3 bases are TGTGCCAGCAGCCCCTACGCGGGGAATGAGCAGTTCTTC. This gives the protein CASSPYAGNEQFF.

This clonotype has at least ten counts. The chain carries TRBV11-2 and TRBJ2-6, with TRBD1 matching over 8 bases. CDR1 and CDR2 (germline): SGHAT, FQNNGV. The CDR3 totals 18 residues. Losses at the gene ends were 4 bases for V and 0 bases for J; bases not matched to a gene: 8. The CDR3 here is CASSSPGGGYSGANVLTF. CDR3 sequence (DNA): TGTGCCAGCAGCTCCCCAGGGGGCGGATACTCTGGGGCCAACGTCCTGACTTTC. Full variable domain (rest looked up from reference TRBV11-2 and TRBJ2-6): EAGVAQSPRYKIIEKRQSVAFWCNPISGHATLYWYQQILGQGPKLLIQFQNNGVVDDSQLPKDRFSAERLKGVDSTLKIQPAKLEDSAVYLCASSSPGGGYSGANVLTFGAGSRLTVL.

This sequence joins TRBV29-1 and TRBJ1-5; tentatively, D is TRBD1 (6 bases). The CDR3 is 14 amino acids. The V gene's germline CDR1 is SQVTM and CDR2 ANQGSEA. V was clipped by 3 bases and J by 5 bases, with 14 bases between them. CDR3 region: CSVDVGGGDQPQHF. The CDR3 DNA reads as TGCAGCGTTGATGTCGGGGGGGGCGATCAGCCCCAGCATTTT. Complete variable domain (other parts from reference TRBV29-1 and TRBJ1-5): SAVISQKPSRDICQRGTSLTIQCQVDSQVTMMFWYRQQPGQSLTLIATANQGSEATYESGFVIDKFPISRPNLTFSTLTVSNMSPEDSSIYLCSVDVGGGDQPQHFGDGTRLSIL.

In this sample, this clonotype turned up many times. The chain combines TRBV7-9 with TRBJ2-1, with D possibly TRBD2 on 7 matching bases. CDR1 is SEHNR, CDR2 FQNEAQ, per germline (reference sequence). Trimming pared 3 bases from V and 7 bases from J, leaving 13 bases between. This CDR3 spans 14 amino acids. For the CDR3, the DNA is TGTGCCAGCAGCTTGGCGGGGGCGGTAAATGAGCAGTTCTTC. Translating gives CASSLAGAVNEQFF. Full variable domain (rest looked up from reference TRBV7-9 and TRBJ2-1): DTGVSQNPRHKITKRGQNVTFRCDPISEHNRLYWYRQTLGQGPEFLTYFQNEAQLEKSRLLSDRFSAERPKGSFSTLEIQRTEQGDSAMYLCASSLAGAVNEQFFGPGTRLTVL.

In this sample, this clonotype turned up once. This chain joins TRBV20-1 and TRBJ1-5, with a possible D match to TRBD1 (5 bases). V was trimmed by 3 bases and J by 2 bases, leaving 14 bases between them. Germline V gives CDR1 DFQATT, CDR2 SNEGSKA (reference sequence). The CDR3 is 15 amino acids. As DNA, the CDR3 is TGCAGTGCTAGCGGGGGTGGGAATGGCAATCAGCCCCAGCATTTT. Its protein is CSASGGGNGNQPQHF.

This clonotype was observed many times. The genes are TRBV5-1 and TRBJ2-1, with D perhaps matching TRBD1 (6 bases). V was trimmed by 0 bases and J by 10 bases, leaving 14 bases between them. Germline CDR1 and CDR2: SGHRS and YFSETQ. CDR3 length equals 14 residues. CDR3 DNA sequence: TGCGCCAGCAGCTTGGATGGGGGTGGGGGCGAGCAGTTCTTC. It is translated as CASSLDGGGGEQFF.

The genes are TRBV12-3 or TRBV12-4 and TRBJ1-1, with TRBD1 as a possible D gene (6 bases). The germline V and J ends were trimmed by 5 bases and 0 bases, with 10 bases remaining between them. This CDR3 has 14 amino acids. CDR3 protein: CASSTGRMNTEAFF. The CDR3 DNA follows: TGTGCCAGCAGTACAGGGAGGATGAACACTGAAGCTTTCTTT.

This clonotype was picked up many times. The V and J genes are TRBV7-9 and TRBJ2-5; 8 nucleotides line up with TRBD2. Trimming cost V 3 bases and J 5 bases; bases outside gene matches: 5. The CDR3 is made up of 14 amino acids. Germline V gives CDR1 SEHNR, CDR2 FQNEAQ (reference sequence). As DNA, the CDR3 is TGTGCCAGCAGCTTCCAAGCGGGGGCCGAGACCCAGTACTTC. This encodes CASSFQAGAETQYF. Drawing the rest from reference TRBV7-9 and TRBJ2-5, the complete variable domain is DTGVSQNPRHKITKRGQNVTFRCDPISEHNRLYWYRQTLGQGPEFLTYFQNEAQLEKSRLLSDRFSAERPKGSFSTLEIQRTEQGDSAMYLCASSFQAGAETQYFGPGTRLLVL.

The chain joins TRBV12-3 or TRBV12-4 to TRBJ2-3, with TRBD1 matching over 8 bases. Trimming at V came to 5 bases and at J to 3 bases, leaving 19 bases not matched to a gene. The CDR3 sequence is 19 residues long. CDR3 sequence (DNA): TGTGCCAGCAGTGAATTAATCTATCCAGGACAGGGTTTGACAGATACGCAGTATTTT. Translated, it gives CASSELIYPGQGLTDTQYF.

Ten or more counts support this clonotype. CDR3 protein: CASRAGGFGQETQYF. In DNA, the CDR3 is TGTGCCAGCAGAGCGGGAGGCTTCGGACAAGAGACCCAGTACTTC. The chain is built from TRBV7-2 and TRBJ2-5, with 9 bases fitting TRBD2. V shed 6 bases, J shed 2 bases, and the junction held 7 bases outside the gene matches. The germline V gene encodes CDR1 SGHTA and CDR2 FQGNSA. The CDR3 is made up of 15 amino acids.

This sequence joins TRBV6-1 and TRBJ2-5, with D perhaps matching TRBD1 or TRBD2 (5 bases each). Between the trimmed V and J ends, which lost 6 bases and 10 bases, there was a span of 18 bases. Germline values: CDR1 MNHNS, CDR2 SASEGT. The CDR3 loop spans 13 amino acids. The DNA of the CDR3 is TGTGCCAGCAGCCTGGGGACGGTGGATGACCAGTACTTC. Residues: CASSLGTVDDQYF.

The chain links TRBV11-2 to TRBJ1-1, with no clear D. V was cut by 4 bases and J by 8 bases, with 14 bases left in between. The germline CDR1 and CDR2 sequences are SGHAT and FQNNGV. CDR3 length equals 13 residues. The CDR3 is CASSSRVPPEAFF. The CDR3 DNA reads as TGTGCCAGCAGCTCTCGAGTTCCCCCCGAAGCTTTCTTT.

This clonotype has at least ten counts. The rearrangement joins TRBV24-1 to TRBJ2-7; D gene uncertain. The germline gives CDR1 KGHDR, CDR2 SFDVKD. V shed 3 bases and J shed 1 base, with 9 bases lying between them. The CDR3 consists of 14 residues. CDR3 nucleotide sequence: TGTGCCACCAGTGATGGGGTAGGGTCCTACGAGCAGTACTTC. This translates into CATSDGVGSYEQYF.

There are many counts of this clonotype. V usage is TRBV12-5 and J usage is TRBJ2-1; 14 bases are shared with TRBD2. Germline V gene data show CDR1 as LGHNT and CDR2 as FRNRAP. V was clipped by 1 base and J by 7 bases; unmatched bases: 0. The CDR3 extends over 15 amino acids. CDR3 sequence: CASGLGLAGGNEQFF. In nucleotides, the CDR3 is TGTGCTAGTGGTTTGGGACTAGCGGGGGGGAATGAGCAGTTCTTC.

The chain combines TRBV7-6 with TRBJ2-7; D not resolved. This CDR3 contains 14 residues. The V end lost 1 base, the J end lost 3 bases, and 10 bases lay between the germline ends. From germline, CDR1 is SGHVS and CDR2 FNYEAQ. CDR3 DNA sequence: TGTGCCAGCAGCTTAGGCCAGAACTTCTACGAGCAGTACTTC. Translated: CASSLGQNFYEQYF.

The J gene is TRBJ2-2, the V gene TRBV7-6; TRBD1 or TRBD2 may be the D gene (5 bases each). This CDR3 is built from 15 residues. V lost 0 bases and J 5 bases, leaving 10 bases between the germline ends. The germline V gene encodes CDR1 SGHVS and CDR2 FNYEAQ. The CDR3 reads CASSLAGVGTGELFF. Written as DNA, the CDR3 is TGTGCCAGCAGCTTAGCGGGGGTGGGGACCGGGGAGCTGTTTTTT.

This clonotype has at least ten counts. V and J are TRBV15 and TRBJ1-1, with D perhaps matching TRBD1 (6 bases). From germline, CDR1 is LNHNV and CDR2 YYDKDF (reference sequence). V was trimmed by 1 base and J by 0 bases, leaving 15 bases between them. The CDR3 length is 17 residues. The CDR3 is CATSRVRGLPMNTEAFF. The CDR3 DNA follows: TGTGCCACCAGCAGAGTCAGGGGACTTCCAATGAACACTGAAGCTTTCTTT.

This clonotype has ten or more counts. This sequence joins TRBV27 and TRBJ1-1; D ambiguous. Germline V gives CDR1 MNHEY, CDR2 SMNVEV (reference sequence). V was clipped by 6 bases and J by 1 base, with 9 bases between them. This CDR3 contains 13 residues. The CDR3 sequence is CASRLQTNTEAFF. The CDR3 DNA sequence: TGTGCCAGCAGACTTCAGACGAACACTGAAGCTTTCTTT.

For this clonotype: This may arise from a read error, as a much more abundant clone is one base away. This sequence joins TRBV5-1 and TRBJ1-2; the D is unclear. This CDR3 is built from 14 residues. Germline V CDR1 and CDR2: SGHRS, YFSETQ. CDR3 sequence: CVSSLGGRYYGYTF. In DNA form, the CDR3 reads TGCGTCAGCAGCTTGGGTGGGCGATACTATGGCTACACCTTC.

This chain connects TRBV7-9 to TRBJ2-2; a weak D match, TRBD2 (5 bases). CDR1 is SEHNR and CDR2 is FQNEAQ in the germline V gene (reference sequence). The CDR3 is made up of 16 amino acids. V was shortened by 5 bases and J by 2 bases, with 15 bases between the two germline ends. The CDR3 DNA is TGTGCCAGCAGCCCGGGGATTCTTCTAAACACCGGGGAGCTGTTTTTT. Translation: CASSPGILLNTGELFF.

The table lists this clonotype with many counts. The CDR3 nucleotides read TGCAGCGTTGAAGATCTACTATCGACTAGCACAGATACGCAGTATTTT. It encodes CSVEDLLSTSTDTQYF. The rearrangement joins TRBV29-1 to TRBJ2-3; D remains ambiguous. CDR1 is SQVTM, CDR2 ANQGSEA, per germline. CDR3 size: 16 residues. The V end was cut by 0 bases, the J end by 0 bases, with 13 bases between.

This sequence joins TRBV7-3 and TRBJ2-7, with 9 bases fitting TRBD2. CDR3 length: 15 residues. Trimming at V came to 2 bases and at J to 6 bases, leaving 8 bases not matched to a gene. Germline loops: CDR1 SGHTA, CDR2 FQGTGA. CDR3 DNA: TGTGCCAGCAGCTTAGCGGGAGGGCCGGGTGGCGAGCAGTACTTC. Its protein product is CASSLAGGPGGEQYF.

This clonotype appeared a few times. This sequence joins TRBV7-3 and TRBJ1-2; D is ambiguous. Between the trimmed V and J ends, which lost 4 bases and 2 bases, there was a span of 14 bases. This CDR3 has 15 residues. CDR1 and CDR2 (germline): SGHTA, FQGTGA. CDR3 loop: CASSSRFDSNYGYTF. CDR3 nucleotides: TGTGCCAGCAGCTCCCGTTTTGACTCAAACTATGGCTACACCTTC.

This chain connects TRBV27 to TRBJ2-7; D uncertain. CDR1 and CDR2 (germline): MNHEY, SMNVEV (reference sequence). Deletions cut 2 bases from V and 6 bases from J, with 14 bases between. The CDR3 runs 14 residues. The CDR3 coding sequence is TGTGCCAGCAGTTTAGGGCTACACTTGGGCGAGCAGTACTTC. This encodes CASSLGLHLGEQYF.

The rearrangement joins TRBV10-3 to TRBJ1-2; possibly TRBD1 for D (5 bases). This CDR3 has 13 amino acids. V gave up 0 bases and J gave up 4 bases, with 6 bases separating them. The germline V gene has CDR1 ENHRY and CDR2 SYGVKD. The CDR3 reads CAISESTAYGYTF. Here the CDR3 DNA reads TGTGCCATCAGTGAGTCGACAGCCTATGGCTACACCTTC.

This chain links TRBV7-2 with TRBJ2-1; 8 positions match TRBD1. This CDR3 has 16 residues. Looked up from germline, CDR1 is SGHTA and CDR2 is FQGNSA. J was trimmed by 8 bases and V by 3 bases; bases with no gene match: 12. CDR3: CASSFRKDRVNHEQFF. CDR3 bases: TGTGCCAGCAGCTTTCGGAAGGACAGGGTGAATCATGAGCAGTTCTTC.